This T cell receptor beta chain comes out of a study of identical twins. The CDR3 has 14 amino acids. Germline CDR1 and CDR2: SGHRS and YFSETQ. V lost 0 bases and J lost 5, with 11 bases in between. Many counts were recorded for this clonotype. TCRdb used MiXCR to reprocess the 5' RACE reads, holding one entry per CDR3 protein. The sample carries roughly 240,000 distinct CDR3 sequences, 5.5% to 7% recorded once. The same data also went into a second study, on yellow fever vaccine responses in identical twins.

The sequenced sample was memory (CD45RO+) T cells sorted from blood. The sequence was obtained from a woman between 18 and 30 years old in good health. The gene calls are TRBV5-1 and TRBJ2-5; D may be TRBD1 (5 bases). In nucleotides, the CDR3 is TGCGCCAGCAGCTTGGATCGCCCAGGGGAGACCCAGTACTTC. The encoded protein is CASSLDRPGETQYF.